These 9 T cell receptor beta chains were all obtained from the same sample, sequenced in a study of blood T cell repertoires in COVID-19. The repertoire was sequenced with immunoSEQ multiplex PCR; TCRdb's copy has only in-frame clones and lacks some. The sample carries more than 110,000 clones, approximately 84% recorded once. Sequencing was done on a sample of peripheral blood. All receptors derive from a human donor in a cohort sampled during active COVID-19.

The CDR3 DNA sequence: TGTGCCAGCAGCCCCAGATTTCGGGGGACTGGAAACACCATATATTTT. It yields the protein CASSPRFRGTGNTIYF. The genes are TRBV2 and TRBJ1-3, with D possibly TRBD1 on 5 matching bases. The V gene's germline CDR1 is SNHLY and CDR2 FYNNEI. V lost 6 bases, J lost 2 bases, and 17 bases lay in between. The CDR3 is made up of 16 amino acids.

This chain joins TRBV3-1 (or the pseudogene TRBV3-2) and TRBJ1-2; possible D gene TRBD1, 6 bases. V gave up 1 base and J gave up 4 bases, with 10 bases separating them. CDR1 LGHDT and CDR2 YNNKEL come from the germline V gene (reference sequence). The CDR3 covers 14 residues. Written as DNA, the CDR3 is TGTGCCAGCAGCCAAGGACAGGCAGCCTATGGCTACACCTTC. Its translation: CASSQGQAAYGYTF.

This clone was detected only once. The gene calls are TRBV3-1 (or the pseudogene TRBV3-2) and TRBJ1-1, with TRBD1 matching 7 bases. With 2 bases clipped from V and 1 base from J, the junction kept 4 bases outside the gene matches. Germline CDR1 reads LGHDT; CDR2 reads YNNKEL (reference sequence). CDR3 length equals 15 residues. CDR3 sequence: CASSQMGQPNTEAFF. The CDR3 DNA is TGTGCCAGCAGCCAAATGGGACAGCCGAACACTGAAGCTTTCTTT.

The gene calls are TRBV28 and TRBJ1-5; TRBD1 might be the D (6 bases). V dropped 9 bases and J dropped 2 bases, with 14 bases sitting between them. This CDR3 is 14 amino acids long. In germline, CDR1 is MDHEN, CDR2 SYDVKM. CDR3 nucleotides: TGTGCCAGTCTACAGGGTTCGGGCAATCAGCCCCAGCATTTT. The encoded protein is CASLQGSGNQPQHF.

The rearrangement links TRBV7-9 to TRBJ2-7; D call uncertain. V was trimmed by 4 bases and J by 3 bases, leaving 10 bases between them. CDR3 length: 13 amino acids. Germline CDR1 is SEHNR and CDR2 is FQNEAQ (reference sequence). The CDR3 is CASSSGSLYEQYF. In nucleotides, the CDR3 is TGTGCCAGCAGCTCCGGTAGCCTCTACGAGCAGTACTTC.

The chain is built from TRBV5-4 and TRBJ1-6; D gene ambiguous. Germline lookup yields CDR1 SGHNT and CDR2 YYREEE (reference sequence). The CDR3 runs to 15 residues. V was shortened by 0 bases and J by 3 bases, with 7 bases between the two germline ends. The CDR3 bases are TGTGCCAGCAGCTTGGTTGGAGTCTATAATTCACCCCTCCACTTT. This gives the protein CASSLVGVYNSPLHF.

V gene TRBV5-1 combines with J gene TRBJ1-6; no reliable D call. Looked up from germline, CDR1 is SGHRS and CDR2 is YFSETQ. V dropped 2 bases and J dropped 10 bases, with 10 bases sitting between them. The CDR3 has 13 amino acids. In DNA form, the CDR3 reads TGCGCCAGCAGCTTCGGGGAGCCCTCACCCCTCCACTTT. This sequence encodes CASSFGEPSPLHF.

This chain's CDR3 is CASSLGQGGHGELFF. The CDR3 DNA reads as TGTGCCAGCAGCCTAGGACAGGGGGGTCACGGGGAGCTGTTTTTT. The genes are TRBV7-2 and TRBJ2-2, with 10 bases that match TRBD1. With V trimmed by 5 bases and J by 7 bases, 7 bases remained unmatched. The CDR3 extends over 15 amino acids. Germline CDR1 reads SGHTA; CDR2 reads FQGNSA.

The V call is TRBV4-1, the J call TRBJ2-1, with TRBD1 as a possible D gene (5 bases). The CDR3 runs 15 residues. V dropped 3 bases and J dropped 6 bases, with 15 bases sitting between them. Per germline, CDR1 MGHRA and CDR2 YSYEKL. This CDR3 reads CASSHRVQGANEQFF. CDR3 nucleotide sequence: TGCGCCAGCAGCCATCGGGTTCAGGGTGCCAATGAGCAGTTCTTC.